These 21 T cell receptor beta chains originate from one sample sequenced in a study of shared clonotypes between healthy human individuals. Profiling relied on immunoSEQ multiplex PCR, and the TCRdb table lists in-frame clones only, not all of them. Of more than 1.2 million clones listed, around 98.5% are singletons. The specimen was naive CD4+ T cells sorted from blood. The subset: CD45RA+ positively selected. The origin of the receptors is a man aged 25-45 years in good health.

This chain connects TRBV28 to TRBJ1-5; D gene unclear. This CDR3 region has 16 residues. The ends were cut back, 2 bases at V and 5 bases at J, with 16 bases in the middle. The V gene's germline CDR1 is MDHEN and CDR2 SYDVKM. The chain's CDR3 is CASSLPWYDRDQPQHF. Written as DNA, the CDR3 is TGTGCCAGCAGTTTACCCTGGTACGACCGAGATCAGCCCCAGCATTTT.

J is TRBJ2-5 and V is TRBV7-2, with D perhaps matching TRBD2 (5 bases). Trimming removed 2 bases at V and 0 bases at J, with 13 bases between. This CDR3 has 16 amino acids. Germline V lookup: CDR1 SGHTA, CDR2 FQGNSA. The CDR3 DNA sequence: TGTGCCAGCAGCTTACCAGCTAGCAGGTACCAAGAGACCCAGTACTTC. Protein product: CASSLPASRYQETQYF.

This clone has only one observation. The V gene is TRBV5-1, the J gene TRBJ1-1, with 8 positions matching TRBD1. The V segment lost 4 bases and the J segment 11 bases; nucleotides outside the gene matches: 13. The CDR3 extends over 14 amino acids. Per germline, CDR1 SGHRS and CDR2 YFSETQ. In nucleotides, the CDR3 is TGCGCCAGCAGCGGGCGCAGGGGGCGGACGGTCGCTTTCTTT. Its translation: CASSGRRGRTVAFF. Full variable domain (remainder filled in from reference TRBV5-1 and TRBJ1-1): KAGVTQTPRYLIKTRGQQVTLSCSPISGHRSVSWYQQTPGQGLQFLFEYFSETQRNKGNFPGRFSGRQFSNSRSEMNVSTLELGDSALYLCASSGRRGRTVAFFGQGTRLTVV.

For the CDR3, the DNA is TGTGCCAGTAGTATAGGAAGACATAGAGGGGAAAACACCGGGGAGCTGTTTTTT. Translated, it gives CASSIGRHRGENTGELFF. The chain is built from TRBV19 and TRBJ2-2; D is possibly TRBD1 or TRBD2 (5 bases each). V lost 1 base, J lost 2 bases, and 17 bases lay in between. The length of the CDR3 is 18 residues. Germline V gives CDR1 LNHDA, CDR2 SQIVND (reference sequence).

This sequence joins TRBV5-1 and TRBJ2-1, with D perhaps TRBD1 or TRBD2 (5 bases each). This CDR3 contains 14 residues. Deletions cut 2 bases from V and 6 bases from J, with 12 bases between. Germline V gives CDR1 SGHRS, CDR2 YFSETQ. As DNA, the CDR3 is TGCGCCAGCAGCTTAGGCGCGAGGGGCAATGAGCAGTTCTTC. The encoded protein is CASSLGARGNEQFF.

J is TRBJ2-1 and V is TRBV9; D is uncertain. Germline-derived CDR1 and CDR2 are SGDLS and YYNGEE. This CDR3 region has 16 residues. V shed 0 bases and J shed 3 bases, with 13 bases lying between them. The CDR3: CASSVVAPVGYNEQFF. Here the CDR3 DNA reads TGTGCCAGCAGCGTAGTTGCGCCAGTCGGCTACAATGAGCAGTTCTTC.

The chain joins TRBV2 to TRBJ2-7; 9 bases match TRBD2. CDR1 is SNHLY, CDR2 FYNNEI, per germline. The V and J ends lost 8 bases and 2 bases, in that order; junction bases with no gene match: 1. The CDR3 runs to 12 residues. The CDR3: CASSSGTYEQYF. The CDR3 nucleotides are TGTGCCAGCTCTAGCGGGACCTACGAGCAGTACTTC.

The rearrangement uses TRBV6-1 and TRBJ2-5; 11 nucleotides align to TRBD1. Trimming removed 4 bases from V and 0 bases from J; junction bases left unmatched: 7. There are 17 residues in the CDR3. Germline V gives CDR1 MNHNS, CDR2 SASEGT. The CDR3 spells CASSARTGGTYQETQYF. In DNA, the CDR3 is TGTGCCAGCAGTGCGCGGACAGGGGGCACGTACCAAGAGACCCAGTACTTC.

DNA for the CDR3: TGCAGCGCCACTAGGTACCAAGAGACCCAGTACTTC. The encoded protein is CSATRYQETQYF. The chain couples TRBV29-1 to TRBJ2-5; the D gene is possibly TRBD2 (5 bases). Per the germline V gene, CDR1 is SQVTM and CDR2 is ANQGSEA. Trimming left V 7 bases short and J 0 bases short, with 9 bases between. This CDR3 contains 12 residues. Full variable domain (rest looked up from reference TRBV29-1 and TRBJ2-5): SAVISQKPSRDICQRGTSLTIQCQVDSQVTMMFWYRQQPGQSLTLIATANQGSEATYESGFVIDKFPISRPNLTFSTLTVSNMSPEDSSIYLCSATRYQETQYFGPGTRLLVL.

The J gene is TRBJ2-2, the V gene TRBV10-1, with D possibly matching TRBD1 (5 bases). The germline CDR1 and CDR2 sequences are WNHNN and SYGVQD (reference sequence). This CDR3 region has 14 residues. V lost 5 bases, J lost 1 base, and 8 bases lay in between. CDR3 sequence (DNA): TGCGCCAGCAGTCAAACAGGGAACACCGGGGAGCTGTTTTTT. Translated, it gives CASSQTGNTGELFF.

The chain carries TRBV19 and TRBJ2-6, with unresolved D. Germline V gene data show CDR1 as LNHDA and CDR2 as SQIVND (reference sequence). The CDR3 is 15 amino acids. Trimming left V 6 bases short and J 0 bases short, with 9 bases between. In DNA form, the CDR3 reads TGTGCCAGTAGCCGAACGCGCTCTGGGGCCAACGTCCTGACTTTC. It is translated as CASSRTRSGANVLTF.

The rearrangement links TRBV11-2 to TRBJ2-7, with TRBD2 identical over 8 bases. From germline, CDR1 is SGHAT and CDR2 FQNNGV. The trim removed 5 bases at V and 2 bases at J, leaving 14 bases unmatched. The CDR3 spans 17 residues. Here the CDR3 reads CASSQQLRERGTYEQYF. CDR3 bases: TGTGCCAGCAGCCAACAGCTGCGGGAGCGGGGGACCTACGAGCAGTACTTC.

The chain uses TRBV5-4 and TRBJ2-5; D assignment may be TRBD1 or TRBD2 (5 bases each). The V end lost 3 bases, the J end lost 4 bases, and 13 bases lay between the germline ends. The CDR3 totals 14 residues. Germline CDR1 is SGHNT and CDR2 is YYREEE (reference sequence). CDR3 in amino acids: CASSSQRGGETQYF. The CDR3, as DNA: TGTGCCAGCAGCTCGCAGCGTGGGGGAGAGACCCAGTACTTC. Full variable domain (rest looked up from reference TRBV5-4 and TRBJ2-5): ETGVTQSPTHLIKTRGQQVTLRCSSQSGHNTVSWYQQALGQGPQFIFQYYREEENGRGNFPPRFSGLQFPNYSSELNVNALELDDSALYLCASSSQRGGETQYFGPGTRLLVL.

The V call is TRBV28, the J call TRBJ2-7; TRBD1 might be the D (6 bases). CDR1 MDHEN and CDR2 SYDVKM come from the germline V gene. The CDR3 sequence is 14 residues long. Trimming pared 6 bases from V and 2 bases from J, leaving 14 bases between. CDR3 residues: CASRPKDRPYEQYF. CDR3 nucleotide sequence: TGTGCCAGCAGGCCCAAGGACAGACCCTACGAGCAGTACTTC.

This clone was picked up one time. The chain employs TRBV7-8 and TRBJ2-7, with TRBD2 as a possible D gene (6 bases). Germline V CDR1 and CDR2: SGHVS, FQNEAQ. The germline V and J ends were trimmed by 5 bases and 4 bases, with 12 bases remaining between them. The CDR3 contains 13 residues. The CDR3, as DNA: TGTGCCAGCAGCCGGCGGGGAGTATACGAGCAGTACTTC. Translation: CASSRRGVYEQYF.

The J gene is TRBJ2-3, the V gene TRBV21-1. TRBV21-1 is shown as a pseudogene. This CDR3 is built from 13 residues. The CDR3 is CASSKLSGWAQYF. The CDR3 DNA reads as TGTGCCAGCAGCAAGCTCTCCGGATGGGCGCAGTATTTT.

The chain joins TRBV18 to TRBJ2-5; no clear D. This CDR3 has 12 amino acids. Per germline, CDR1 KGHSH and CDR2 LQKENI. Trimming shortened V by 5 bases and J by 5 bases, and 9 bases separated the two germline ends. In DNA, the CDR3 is TGTGCCAGCTCAGGAAGTGGCGAGACCCAGTACTTC. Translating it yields CASSGSGETQYF.

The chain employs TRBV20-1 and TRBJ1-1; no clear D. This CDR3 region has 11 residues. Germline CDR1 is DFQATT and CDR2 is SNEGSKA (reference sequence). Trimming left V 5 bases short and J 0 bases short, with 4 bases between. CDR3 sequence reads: CSAVMNTEAFF. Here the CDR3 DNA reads TGCAGTGCTGTTATGAACACTGAAGCTTTCTTT.

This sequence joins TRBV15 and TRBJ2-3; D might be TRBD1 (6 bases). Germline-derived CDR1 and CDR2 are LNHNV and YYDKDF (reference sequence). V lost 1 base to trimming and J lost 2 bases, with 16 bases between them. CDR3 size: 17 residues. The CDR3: CATSRGGKTGYTDTQYF. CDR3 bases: TGTGCCACCAGCAGAGGGGGGAAAACAGGGTACACAGATACGCAGTATTTT.

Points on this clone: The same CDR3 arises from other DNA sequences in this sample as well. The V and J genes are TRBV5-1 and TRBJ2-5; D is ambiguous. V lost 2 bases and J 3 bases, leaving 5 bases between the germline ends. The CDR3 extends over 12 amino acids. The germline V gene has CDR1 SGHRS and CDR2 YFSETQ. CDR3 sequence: CASSFSEETQYF. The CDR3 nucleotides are TGCGCCAGCAGCTTCTCTGAAGAGACCCAGTACTTC.

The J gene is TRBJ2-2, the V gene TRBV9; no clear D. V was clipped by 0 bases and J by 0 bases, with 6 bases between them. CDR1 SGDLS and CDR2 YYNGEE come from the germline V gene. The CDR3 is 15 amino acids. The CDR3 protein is CASSVARANTGELFF. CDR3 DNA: TGTGCCAGCAGCGTAGCAAGAGCGAACACCGGGGAGCTGTTTTTT.